One sample yielded the 21 T cell receptor beta chains listed below, sequenced in a study of T cell changes during pregnancy in multiple sclerosis. TCRdb's copy holds only in-frame clones and misses some; the assay was immunoSEQ multiplex PCR. The sample includes about 47,000 clones, 93% of them seen just once. This specimen consisted of peripheral blood, obtained in the second trimester of pregnancy. Receptor source: a female donor with multiple sclerosis, enrolled in a pregnancy study.

The V gene is TRBV11-2, the J gene TRBJ2-1; 10 bases fit TRBD2. This CDR3 has 15 amino acids. Germline CDR1 SGHAT, CDR2 FQNNGV. V trimming: 2 bases; J trimming: 3 bases; junction bases outside the gene matches: 1. CDR3 coding DNA: TGTGCCAGCAGCTTACTAGCGGGAGTCTACAATGAGCAGTTCTTC. Translated: CASSLLAGVYNEQFF.

The rearrangement links TRBV7-9 to TRBJ2-7; D remains unclear. Trimming took off 1 base at V and 10 bases at J, with 8 bases between the two ends. The CDR3 consists of 11 residues. Germline V gene data show CDR1 as SEHNR and CDR2 as FQNEAQ (reference sequence). For the CDR3, the DNA is TGTGCCAGCAGCTTAGACCGCGCTCAGTACTTC. Protein product: CASSLDRAQYF.

The chain carries TRBV5-6 and TRBJ1-2, with D uncertain. Trimming left V 0 bases short and J 2 bases short, with 8 bases between. The V gene's germline CDR1 is SGHDT and CDR2 YYEEEE. CDR3 length: 14 amino acids. In nucleotides, the CDR3 is TGTGCCAGCAGCTTGGTGGCGGAGAACTATGGCTACACCTTC. As protein: CASSLVAENYGYTF.

V is TRBV4-3 and J is TRBJ2-7, with a tentative D call TRBD2 (6 bases). This CDR3 is 15 amino acids long. The germline V gene has CDR1 LGHNA and CDR2 YSLEER. V gave up 0 bases and J gave up 3 bases, with 12 bases separating them. CDR3: CASSQESDYFYEQYF. For the CDR3, the DNA is TGCGCCAGCAGCCAAGAATCGGACTACTTCTACGAGCAGTACTTC.

The CDR3: CSVGGQGYGYTF. The CDR3 DNA sequence: TGCAGCGTTGGGGGACAGGGGTATGGCTACACCTTC. The chain carries TRBV29-1 and TRBJ1-2; 10 nucleotides match TRBD1. CDR1 is SQVTM, CDR2 ANQGSEA, per germline. V shed 4 bases and J 5 bases; nucleotides not matched to a gene: 1. CDR3 length: 12 residues.

This chain connects TRBV7-9 to TRBJ1-1; tentatively, D is TRBD1 (6 bases). From germline, CDR1 is SEHNR and CDR2 FQNEAQ (reference sequence). Trimming left V 5 bases short and J 4 bases short, with 14 bases between. The CDR3 totals 14 residues. DNA for the CDR3: TGTGCCAGCAGCCAACAGGGCCTGGGCACTGAAGCTTTCTTT. This translates into CASSQQGLGTEAFF.

The chain carries TRBV30 and TRBJ2-7, with 9 bases matching TRBD1. The CDR3 extends over 12 amino acids. Germline CDR1 GTSNPN, CDR2 SVGIG (reference sequence). Trimming cost V 5 bases and J 4 bases; bases outside gene matches: 3. The CDR3 spells CAWGGQGYEQYF. CDR3 coding DNA: TGTGCCTGGGGCGGACAGGGGTACGAGCAGTACTTC.

This clone is a singleton in its sample. The chain recombines TRBV5-5 with TRBJ2-7, with a tentative D call TRBD2 (6 bases). From germline, CDR1 is SGHKS and CDR2 YYEKEE (reference sequence). This CDR3 spans 15 amino acids. V was clipped by 0 bases and J by 3 bases, with 13 bases between them. The CDR3 coding sequence is TGTGCCAGCAGCTTGGTCCCAGACGGGGGCTACGAGCAGTACTTC. It is translated as CASSLVPDGGYEQYF.

The chain is built from TRBV9 and TRBJ2-7; TRBD2 agrees at 8 bases. The CDR3 runs to 15 residues. From germline, CDR1 is SGDLS and CDR2 YYNGEE. J was trimmed by 2 bases and V by 0 bases; bases with no gene match: 4. CDR3 in amino acids: CASSVATSGPYEQYF. The CDR3 nucleotides are TGTGCCAGCAGCGTAGCAACTAGCGGCCCCTACGAGCAGTACTTC.

This chain joins TRBV9 and TRBJ2-7, with no clear D. Trimming took off 4 bases at V and 3 bases at J, with 17 bases between the two ends. The length of the CDR3 is 15 residues. Germline assignment: CDR1 SGDLS and CDR2 YYNGEE. The CDR3 DNA sequence: TGTGCCAGCAGCCCCCGCCCGGAGTTCCACTACGAGCAGTACTTC. Amino acids: CASSPRPEFHYEQYF.

V is TRBV29-1 and J is TRBJ2-7; TRBD2 agrees at 7 bases. The length of the CDR3 is 13 residues. The V segment lost 4 bases and the J segment 1 base; nucleotides outside the gene matches: 4. Per germline, CDR1 SQVTM and CDR2 ANQGSEA. The CDR3 region is CSVGGGLSYEQYF. The DNA for the CDR3 is TGCAGCGTTGGGGGAGGGTTATCCTACGAGCAGTACTTC.

The V call is TRBV7-9, the J call TRBJ2-5, with D maybe TRBD1 (6 bases). In germline, CDR1 is SEHNR, CDR2 FQNEAQ (reference sequence). The ends were cut back, 5 bases at V and 1 base at J, with 17 bases in the middle. This CDR3 has 16 residues. The chain's CDR3 is CASSRQVPSTQETQYF. DNA of the CDR3: TGTGCCAGCAGCCGACAGGTCCCGTCGACCCAAGAGACCCAGTACTTC.

The chain combines TRBV6-6 with TRBJ2-7, with TRBD2 matching over 10 bases. CDR1 MNHNY and CDR2 SVGAGI come from the germline V gene (reference sequence). The CDR3 has 15 residues. Trimming took 4 bases from V and 4 from J; bases not matched to a gene: 7. This chain's CDR3 is CASSSPGLANYEQYF. Here the CDR3 DNA reads TGTGCCAGCAGTTCCCCGGGACTAGCGAATTACGAGCAGTACTTC.

The chain employs TRBV29-1 and TRBJ2-7, with TRBD1 as a possible D gene (6 bases). V was clipped by 6 bases and J by 0 bases, with 15 bases between them. The CDR3 length is 14 residues. CDR1 and CDR2 from the germline V gene are SQVTM and ANQGSEA. The DNA of the CDR3 is TGCAGCGTCCCCCCCCGGGACACCTCCTACGAGCAGTACTTC. Protein: CSVPPRDTSYEQYF.

This chain connects TRBV5-8 to TRBJ2-7; 10 bases line up with TRBD2. V lost 5 bases, J lost 3 bases, and 8 bases stayed unmatched. The CDR3 spans 15 residues. Germline CDR1 SGHTS, CDR2 YDEGEE. CDR3 in DNA: TGTGCCAGCAGACTCTGGGCTAGCGGGAGCTACGAGCAGTACTTC. It specifies CASRLWASGSYEQYF.

The CDR3 protein is CSVVPGSTDTQYF. The CDR3 bases are TGCAGCGTTGTCCCCGGGAGCACAGATACGCAGTATTTT. The chain has TRBV29-1 and TRBJ2-3; D gene ambiguous. V lost 4 bases to trimming and J lost 0 bases, with 8 bases between them. The CDR3 length is 13 residues. Germline V gene sequence: CDR1 SQVTM, CDR2 ANQGSEA.

The rearrangement joins TRBV7-2 to TRBJ2-7; TRBD2 matches at 11 bases. V shed 4 bases, J shed 0 bases, and the junction held 5 bases outside the gene matches. Germline assignment: CDR1 SGHTA and CDR2 FQGNSA. CDR3 length: 16 amino acids. CDR3 sequence: CASSWASGRPSYEQYF. The CDR3 DNA follows: TGTGCCAGCAGCTGGGCTAGCGGGAGGCCCTCCTACGAGCAGTACTTC.

The CDR3 region is CASSFIGTGPYEQYF. The CDR3 DNA reads TGCGCCAGCAGCTTTATAGGGACAGGGCCCTACGAGCAGTACTTC. The gene calls are TRBV5-1 and TRBJ2-7, with 9 positions matching TRBD1. This CDR3 region has 15 residues. Losses at the gene ends were 2 bases for V and 2 bases for J; bases not matched to a gene: 5. Germline values: CDR1 SGHRS, CDR2 YFSETQ.

The V gene is TRBV15, the J gene TRBJ1-1; perhaps TRBD1 as D (5 bases). The CDR3 runs 14 residues. Germline V gene sequence: CDR1 LNHNV, CDR2 YYDKDF (reference sequence). CDR3 loop: CATAAGMSNTEAFF. The CDR3 DNA reads TGTGCGACCGCGGCAGGGATGTCGAACACTGAAGCTTTCTTT.

The V gene is TRBV18, the J gene TRBJ1-4; no firm D call. Germline values: CDR1 KGHSH, CDR2 LQKENI. This CDR3 is built from 13 residues. The ends were cut back, 8 bases at V and 3 bases at J, with 10 bases in the middle. The CDR3, as DNA: TGTGCCAGCCACAGTGTAGCTAATGAAAAACTGTTTTTT. It translates to CASHSVANEKLFF.

This clone occurred once. This rearrangement joins TRBV19 to TRBJ2-2; 7 positions agree with TRBD2. Germline V gene sequence: CDR1 LNHDA, CDR2 SQIVND (reference sequence). With V trimmed by 7 bases and J by 8 bases, 7 bases remained unmatched. The CDR3 consists of 13 residues. CDR3: CASTRDYWGELFF. CDR3 coding DNA: TGTGCCAGTACCCGGGACTATTGGGGGGAGCTGTTTTTT.